This T cell receptor beta chain was recovered during a study of blood T cell repertoires in COVID-19. As for the study in general: Researchers got acute and convalescent COVID-19 samples from the United States, Italy and Spain. PBMCs, B-cell-depleted T cells, or T cells were the source of the cDNA or gDNA that made up the material.

Original processing notes: Estimates of nucleated cell counts were drawn from the amplification of reference gene primers. TCRdb's table, derived via immunoSEQ multiplex PCR, lists solely in-frame clones and lacks some. That table is the source of V, J and clone size, and D and trimming were worked out from the DNA. The data hold around 60,000 clones, with approximately 83% observed a single time. Germline V gives CDR1 SGHKS, CDR2 YYEKEE (reference sequence). With 0 bases removed from V and 4 bases from J, the gap between germline ends came to 8 bases. The CDR3 is 15 residues long. This clonotype originated in a middle-aged man with acute or convalescent COVID-19. What was sequenced was peripheral blood. The chain combines TRBV5-5 with TRBJ1-6; tentative D call: TRBD1 (5 bases). CDR3 sequence (DNA): TGTGCCAGCAGCTTGGACAGGCAGTATAATTCACCCCTCCACTTT. Its protein is CASSLDRQYNSPLHF.